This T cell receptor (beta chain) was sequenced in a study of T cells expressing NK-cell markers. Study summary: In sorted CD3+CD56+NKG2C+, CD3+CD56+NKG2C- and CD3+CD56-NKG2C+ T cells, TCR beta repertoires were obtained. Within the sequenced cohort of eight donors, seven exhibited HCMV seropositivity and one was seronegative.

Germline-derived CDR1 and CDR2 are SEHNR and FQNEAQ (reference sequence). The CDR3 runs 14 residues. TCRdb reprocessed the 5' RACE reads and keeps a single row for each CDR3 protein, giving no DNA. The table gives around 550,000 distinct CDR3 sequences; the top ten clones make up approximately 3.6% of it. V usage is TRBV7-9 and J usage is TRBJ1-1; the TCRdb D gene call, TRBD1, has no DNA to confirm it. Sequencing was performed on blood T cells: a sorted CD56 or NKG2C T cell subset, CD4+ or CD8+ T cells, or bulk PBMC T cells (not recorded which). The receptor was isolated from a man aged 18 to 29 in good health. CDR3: CASSLRGSGTEAFF.